What follows are 11 T cell receptor beta chains derived from one specimen sequenced in a study of cytomegalovirus exposure and HLA in healthy donors. Generated by immunoSEQ multiplex PCR, the TCRdb table keeps only in-frame clones and is missing some. The sample has fewer than 150,000 clones; around 88% are singletons. The sequencing input was PBMCs. The receptors shown here come from a young man in good health and CMV-seronegative.

The J gene is TRBJ2-5, the V gene TRBV5-1; TRBD2 aligns across 10 bases. Germline loops: CDR1 SGHRS, CDR2 YFSETQ. Trimming at V came to 4 bases and at J to 5 bases, leaving 20 bases not matched to a gene. There are 19 residues in the CDR3. For the CDR3, the DNA is TGCGCCAGCAGCAAGGGACAGGTAGTCCTAGCGGGAGTCCCGGAGACCCAGTACTTC. Its protein product is CASSKGQVVLAGVPETQYF. The full variable domain, its missing parts supplied by reference TRBV5-1 and TRBJ2-5, is KAGVTQTPRYLIKTRGQQVTLSCSPISGHRSVSWYQQTPGQGLQFLFEYFSETQRNKGNFPGRFSGRQFSNSRSEMNVSTLELGDSALYLCASSKGQVVLAGVPETQYFGPGTRLLVL.

The rearrangement links TRBV5-1 to TRBJ2-2; TRBD1 agrees at 8 bases. The CDR3 length is 14 residues. Germline V lookup: CDR1 SGHRS, CDR2 YFSETQ. V gave up 8 bases and J gave up 5 bases; unmatched junction bases: 8. CDR3: CASTSQGATGELFF. For the CDR3, the DNA is TGCGCCAGTACCTCTCAGGGGGCGACCGGGGAGCTGTTTTTT. Together with reference TRBV5-1 and TRBJ2-2, the CDR3 gives the full variable domain: KAGVTQTPRYLIKTRGQQVTLSCSPISGHRSVSWYQQTPGQGLQFLFEYFSETQRNKGNFPGRFSGRQFSNSRSEMNVSTLELGDSALYLCASTSQGATGELFFGEGSRLTVL.

The chain carries TRBV27 and TRBJ2-7; D may be TRBD2 (6 bases). The CDR3 spans 16 residues. The germline CDR1 and CDR2 sequences are MNHEY and SMNVEV (reference sequence). The ends were cut back, 6 bases at V and 2 bases at J, with 20 bases in the middle. CDR3 loop: CASRITTGDVAYEQYF. Here the CDR3 DNA reads TGTGCCAGCAGGATTACCACGGGGGACGTAGCCTACGAGCAGTACTTC.

This clone was detected ten times or more. Its ends do not fully match the called genes, so a read error is possible. The gene calls are TRBV2 and TRBJ2-7; D gene uncertain. CDR1 is SNHLY and CDR2 is FYNNEI in the germline V gene. The CDR3 covers 12 residues. The DNA of the CDR3 is TGTGCCAGCAGAGAAGACACGTACGAGCAGTACTTC. Translation: CASREDTYEQYF.

This clone was picked up one time. The rearrangement uses TRBV18 and TRBJ2-7; 11 nucleotides match TRBD1. CDR3 size: 16 residues. Trimming cost V 5 bases and J 2 bases; bases outside gene matches: 8. Germline V gene sequence: CDR1 KGHSH, CDR2 LQKENI. The CDR3 DNA reads as TGTGCCAGCTCATCGGAGGGACAGGGGGTTGCCTACGAGCAGTACTTC. This encodes CASSSEGQGVAYEQYF. Combining the CDR3 with reference TRBV18 and TRBJ2-7 gives the whole variable domain NAGVMQNPRHLVRRRGQEARLRCSPMKGHSHVYWYRQLPEEGLKFMVYLQKENIIDESGMPKERFSAEFPKEGPSILRIQQVVRGDSAAYFCASSSEGQGVAYEQYFGPGTRLTVT.

This chain joins TRBV11-2 and TRBJ2-5, with 7 bases lining up with TRBD1. Looked up from germline, CDR1 is SGHAT and CDR2 is FQNNGV. Trimming took 0 bases from V and 2 from J; bases not matched to a gene: 0. The CDR3 totals 14 residues. In DNA form, the CDR3 reads TGTGCCAGCAGCTTAGACAGGGGGCAAGAGACCCAGTACTTC. It codes for CASSLDRGQETQYF.

Regarding this clone: The junction departs from germline at one end; a sequencing error may be responsible. The rearrangement links TRBV19 to TRBJ1-2, with D perhaps matching TRBD1 (5 bases). There are 14 residues in the CDR3. Germline CDR1 and CDR2: LNHDA and SQIVND (reference sequence). The CDR3 here is CASTTGFGVYGYAF. The CDR3 region has the DNA TGTGCCAGTACCACAGGTTTCGGAGTCTATGGCTACGCCTTC.

V gene TRBV27 combines with J gene TRBJ2-2; 7 nucleotides agree with TRBD1. Germline CDR1 reads MNHEY; CDR2 reads SMNVEV (reference sequence). The CDR3 spans 15 residues. J was trimmed by 1 base and V by 6 bases; bases with no gene match: 5. The CDR3 here is CASRAGTENTGELFF. In DNA, the CDR3 is TGTGCCAGCAGGGCCGGGACAGAGAACACCGGGGAGCTGTTTTTT.

The chain is built from TRBV5-1 and TRBJ2-2; the D gene is possibly TRBD2 (5 bases). Deletions cut 4 bases from V and 3 bases from J, with 13 bases between. This CDR3 is built from 15 residues. Germline loops: CDR1 SGHRS, CDR2 YFSETQ. CDR3 region: CASSLATSHTGELFF. The CDR3, as DNA: TGCGCCAGCAGCCTGGCAACTAGTCACACCGGGGAGCTGTTTTTT. Filled out from reference TRBV5-1 and TRBJ2-2, the complete variable domain reads KAGVTQTPRYLIKTRGQQVTLSCSPISGHRSVSWYQQTPGQGLQFLFEYFSETQRNKGNFPGRFSGRQFSNSRSEMNVSTLELGDSALYLCASSLATSHTGELFFGEGSRLTVL.

The chain recombines TRBV6-4 with TRBJ1-5; possibly TRBD1 for D (5 bases). V dropped 10 bases and J dropped 4 bases, with 26 bases sitting between them. Germline values: CDR1 MRHNA, CDR2 SNTAGT. The CDR3 is 17 residues long. The CDR3 coding sequence is TGTGCCAATCCACCACAAGGACAAATCCGTCCGAATCAGCCCCAGCATTTT. Residues: CANPPQGQIRPNQPQHF.

This chain connects TRBV4-1 to TRBJ2-7; 9 bases fit TRBD2. With 5 bases clipped from V and 4 bases from J, the junction kept 6 bases outside the gene matches. This CDR3 has 14 residues. The V gene's germline CDR1 is MGHRA and CDR2 YSYEKL. The CDR3 coding sequence is TGCGCCAGCAGCGAACTGACTAGCGGTTACGAGCAGTACTTC. This encodes CASSELTSGYEQYF.